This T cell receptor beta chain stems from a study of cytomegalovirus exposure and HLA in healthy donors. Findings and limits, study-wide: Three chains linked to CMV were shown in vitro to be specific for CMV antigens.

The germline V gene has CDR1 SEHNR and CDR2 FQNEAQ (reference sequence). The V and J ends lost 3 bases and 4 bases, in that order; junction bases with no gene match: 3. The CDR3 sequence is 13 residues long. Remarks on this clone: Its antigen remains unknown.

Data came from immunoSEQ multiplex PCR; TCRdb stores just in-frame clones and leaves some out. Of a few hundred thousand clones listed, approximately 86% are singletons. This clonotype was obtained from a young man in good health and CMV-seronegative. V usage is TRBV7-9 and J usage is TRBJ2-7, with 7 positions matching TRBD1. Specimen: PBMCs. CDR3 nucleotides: TGTGCCAGCAGCTTCTTGACAGGGTACGAGCAGTACTTC. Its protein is CASSFLTGYEQYF.